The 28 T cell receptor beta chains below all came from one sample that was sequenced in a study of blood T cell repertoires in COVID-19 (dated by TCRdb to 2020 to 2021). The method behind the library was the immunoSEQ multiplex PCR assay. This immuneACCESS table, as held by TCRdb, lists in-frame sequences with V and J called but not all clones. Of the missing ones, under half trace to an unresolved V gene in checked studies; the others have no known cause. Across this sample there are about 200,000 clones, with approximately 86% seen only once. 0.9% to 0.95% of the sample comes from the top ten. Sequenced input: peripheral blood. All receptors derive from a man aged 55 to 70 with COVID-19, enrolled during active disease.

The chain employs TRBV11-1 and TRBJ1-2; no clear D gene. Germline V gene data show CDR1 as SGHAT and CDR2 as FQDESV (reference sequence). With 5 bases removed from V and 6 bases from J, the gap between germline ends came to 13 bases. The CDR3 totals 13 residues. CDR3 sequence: CASSPRISDGYTF. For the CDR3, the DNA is TGTGCCAGCAGCCCTAGGATCAGCGATGGCTACACCTTC. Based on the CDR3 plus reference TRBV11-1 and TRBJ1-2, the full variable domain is EAEVAQSPRYKITEKSQAVAFWCDPISGHATLYWYRQILGQGPELLVQFQDESVVDDSQLPKDRFSAERLKGVDSTLKIQPAELGDSAMYLCASSPRISDGYTFGSGTRLTVV.

The CDR3 bases are TGTGCCAGCAGTGAAAGTGGCAGGCAGAGCCAGTACTTC. Its protein product is CASSESGRQSQYF. The V call is TRBV6-1, the J call TRBJ2-5; no clear D. Germline values: CDR1 MNHNS, CDR2 SASEGT. The germline V and J ends were trimmed by 2 bases and 10 bases, with 14 bases remaining between them. The CDR3 is 13 residues long.

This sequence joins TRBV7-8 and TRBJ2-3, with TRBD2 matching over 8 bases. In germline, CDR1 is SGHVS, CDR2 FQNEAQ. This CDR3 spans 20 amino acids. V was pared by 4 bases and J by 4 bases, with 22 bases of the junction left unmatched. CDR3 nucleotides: TGTGCCAGCAGCTCGAGGGGACTAGTGTCTGGGAGGGGTGTCGCAGATACGCAGTATTTT. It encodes CASSSRGLVSGRGVADTQYF.

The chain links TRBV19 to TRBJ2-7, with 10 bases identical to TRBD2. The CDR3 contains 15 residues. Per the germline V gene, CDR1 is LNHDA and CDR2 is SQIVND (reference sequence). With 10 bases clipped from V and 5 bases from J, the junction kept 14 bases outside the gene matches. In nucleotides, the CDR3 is TGTGCCACTTCATCCCAGGGACTAGCGCTGAACGAGCAGTACTTC. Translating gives CATSSQGLALNEQYF. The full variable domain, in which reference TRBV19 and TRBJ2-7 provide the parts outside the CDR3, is DGGITQSPKYLFRKEGQNVTLSCEQNLNHDAMYWYRQDPGQGLRLIYYSQIVNDFQKGDIAEGYSVSREKKESFPLTVTSAQKNPTAFYLCATSSQGLALNEQYFGPGTRLTVT.

The CDR3, as DNA: TGTGCCAGCAGCGTAAACTTCAGAGAAAGGGGCTACAATGAGCAGTTCTTC. This codes for CASSVNFRERGYNEQFF. The genes are TRBV9 and TRBJ2-1, with a tentative D call TRBD1 (5 bases). The CDR3 contains 17 residues. The V end was cut by 1 base, the J end by 3 bases, with 17 bases between. Looked up from germline, CDR1 is SGDLS and CDR2 is YYNGEE.

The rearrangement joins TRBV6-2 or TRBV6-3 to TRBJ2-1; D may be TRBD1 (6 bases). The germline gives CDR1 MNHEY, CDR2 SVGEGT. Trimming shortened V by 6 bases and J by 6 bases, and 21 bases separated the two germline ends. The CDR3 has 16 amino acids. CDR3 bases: TGTGCCAGCAGCCCCGCCCGGAGGTTAGGGGGCAATGAGCAGTTCTTC. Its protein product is CASSPARRLGGNEQFF.

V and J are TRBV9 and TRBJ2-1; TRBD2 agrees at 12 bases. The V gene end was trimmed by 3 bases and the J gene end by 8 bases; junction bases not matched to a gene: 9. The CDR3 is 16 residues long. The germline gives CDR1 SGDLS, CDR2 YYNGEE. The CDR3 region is CASSARLAGVVDEQFF. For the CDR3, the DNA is TGTGCCAGCAGCGCCCGACTAGCGGGAGTTGTGGATGAGCAGTTCTTC. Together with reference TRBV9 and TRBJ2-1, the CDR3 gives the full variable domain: DSGVTQTPKHLITATGQRVTLRCSPRSGDLSVYWYQQSLDQGLQFLIQYYNGEERAKGNILERFSAQQFPDLHSELNLSSLELGDSALYFCASSARLAGVVDEQFFGPGTRLTVL.

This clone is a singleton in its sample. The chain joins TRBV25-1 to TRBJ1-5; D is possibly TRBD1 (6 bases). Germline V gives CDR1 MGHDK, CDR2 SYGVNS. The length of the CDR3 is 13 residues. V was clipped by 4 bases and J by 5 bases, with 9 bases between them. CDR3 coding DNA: TGTGCCAGCAGTGCAGGGGCTTATCAGCCCCAGCATTTT. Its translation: CASSAGAYQPQHF.

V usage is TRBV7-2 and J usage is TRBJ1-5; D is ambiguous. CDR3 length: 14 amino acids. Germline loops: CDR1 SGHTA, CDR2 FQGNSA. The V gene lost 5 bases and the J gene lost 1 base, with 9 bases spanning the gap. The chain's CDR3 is CASSPPGSNQPQHF. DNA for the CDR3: TGTGCCAGCAGCCCCCCGGGGAGCAATCAGCCCCAGCATTTT.

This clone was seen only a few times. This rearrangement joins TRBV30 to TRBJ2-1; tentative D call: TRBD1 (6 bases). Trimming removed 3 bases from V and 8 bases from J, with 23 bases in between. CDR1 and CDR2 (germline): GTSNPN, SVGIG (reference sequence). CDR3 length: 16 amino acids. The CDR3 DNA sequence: TGTGCCTGGAGCTTTTGGGGCAGGGGTATCCGCGATGAGCAGTTCTTC. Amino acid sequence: CAWSFWGRGIRDEQFF.

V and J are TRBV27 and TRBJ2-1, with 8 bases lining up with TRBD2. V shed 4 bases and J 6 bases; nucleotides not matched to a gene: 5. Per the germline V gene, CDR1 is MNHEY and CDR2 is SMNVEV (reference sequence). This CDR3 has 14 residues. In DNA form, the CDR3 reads TGTGCCAGCAGTTACCGGGAGGGCCGCAATGAGCAGTTCTTC. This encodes CASSYREGRNEQFF.

The CDR3, as DNA: TGCGCCAGGACAAGACAGGTCCCCTACAATGAGCAGTTCTTC. It is translated as CARTRQVPYNEQFF. The rearrangement uses TRBV5-1 and TRBJ2-1; D is possibly TRBD1 (6 bases). Per the germline V gene, CDR1 is SGHRS and CDR2 is YFSETQ. CDR3 size: 14 residues. Trimming removed 8 bases at V and 2 bases at J, with 14 bases between.

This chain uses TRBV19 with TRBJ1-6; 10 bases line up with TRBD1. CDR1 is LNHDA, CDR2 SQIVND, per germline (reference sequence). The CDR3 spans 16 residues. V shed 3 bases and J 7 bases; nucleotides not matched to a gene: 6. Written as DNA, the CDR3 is TGTGCCAGTAGTATTAGTTGGACAGGGGGGAATTCACCCCTCCACTTT. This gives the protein CASSISWTGGNSPLHF.

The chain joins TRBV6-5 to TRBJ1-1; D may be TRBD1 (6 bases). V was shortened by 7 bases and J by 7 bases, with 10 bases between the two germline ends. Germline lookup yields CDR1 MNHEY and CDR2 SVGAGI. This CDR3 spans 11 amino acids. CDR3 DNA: TGTGCCAGCACCCAGGACAGTGAAGCTTTCTTT. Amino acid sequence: CASTQDSEAFF.

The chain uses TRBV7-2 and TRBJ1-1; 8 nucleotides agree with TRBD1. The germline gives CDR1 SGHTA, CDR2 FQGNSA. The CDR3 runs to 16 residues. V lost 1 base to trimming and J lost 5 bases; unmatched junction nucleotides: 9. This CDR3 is CASSLGWTGLGTEAFF. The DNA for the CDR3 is TGTGCCAGCAGCTTAGGATGGACAGGGCTAGGAACTGAAGCTTTCTTT.

The CDR3 nucleotides are TGTGCCAGCAGCCCCGGGATCTATAATTCACCCCTCCACTTT. Its translation: CASSPGIYNSPLHF. The V and J genes are TRBV6-5 and TRBJ1-6, with D unclear. This CDR3 comprises 14 residues. Trimming shortened V by 6 bases and J by 3 bases, and 9 bases separated the two germline ends. Germline values: CDR1 MNHEY, CDR2 SVGAGI.

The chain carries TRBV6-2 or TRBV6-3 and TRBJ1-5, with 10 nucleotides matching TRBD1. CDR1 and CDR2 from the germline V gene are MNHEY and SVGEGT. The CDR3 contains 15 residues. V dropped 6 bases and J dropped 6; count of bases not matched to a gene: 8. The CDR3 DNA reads TGTGCCAGCAGCCGGGACAGGGGCCGGGGTCAGCCCCAGCATTTT. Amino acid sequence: CASSRDRGRGQPQHF.

The CDR3 DNA sequence: TGTGCCTGGATTAGACAGGGGTTCTATGGCTACACCTTC. Protein product: CAWIRQGFYGYTF. V gene TRBV30 combines with J gene TRBJ1-2, with TRBD1 identical over 8 bases. The V and J ends lost 4 bases and 4 bases, in that order; junction bases with no gene match: 5. The CDR3 runs to 13 residues. In germline, CDR1 is GTSNPN, CDR2 SVGIG (reference sequence).

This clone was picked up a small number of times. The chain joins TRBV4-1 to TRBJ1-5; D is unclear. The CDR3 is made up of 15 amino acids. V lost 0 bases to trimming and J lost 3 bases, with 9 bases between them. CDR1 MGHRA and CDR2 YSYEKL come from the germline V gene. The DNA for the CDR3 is TGCGCCAGCAGCCAAGAGACGGGAATCAATCAGCCCCAGCATTTT. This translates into CASSQETGINQPQHF.

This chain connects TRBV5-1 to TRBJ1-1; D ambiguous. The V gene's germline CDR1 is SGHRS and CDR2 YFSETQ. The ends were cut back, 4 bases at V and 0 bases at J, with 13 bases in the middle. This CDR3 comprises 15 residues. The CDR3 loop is CASSLMEFMNTEAFF. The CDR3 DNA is TGCGCCAGCAGCCTTATGGAGTTCATGAACACTGAAGCTTTCTTT. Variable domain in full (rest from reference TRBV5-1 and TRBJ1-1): KAGVTQTPRYLIKTRGQQVTLSCSPISGHRSVSWYQQTPGQGLQFLFEYFSETQRNKGNFPGRFSGRQFSNSRSEMNVSTLELGDSALYLCASSLMEFMNTEAFFGQGTRLTVV.

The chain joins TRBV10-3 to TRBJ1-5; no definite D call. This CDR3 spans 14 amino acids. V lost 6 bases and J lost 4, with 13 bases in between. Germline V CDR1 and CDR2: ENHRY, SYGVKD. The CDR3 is CAIRAVGDNQPQHF. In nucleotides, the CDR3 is TGTGCCATCAGGGCGGTCGGGGATAATCAGCCCCAGCATTTT.

DNA of the CDR3: TGTGCCAGTAACCCGTCTACTAGCGGGAGGCTTGAGCAGTTCTTC. The encoded protein is CASNPSTSGRLEQFF. The chain joins TRBV19 to TRBJ2-1; 12 bases align to TRBD2. The V and J ends lost 7 bases and 9 bases, in that order; junction bases with no gene match: 10. The germline gives CDR1 LNHDA, CDR2 SQIVND (reference sequence). CDR3 length: 15 amino acids.

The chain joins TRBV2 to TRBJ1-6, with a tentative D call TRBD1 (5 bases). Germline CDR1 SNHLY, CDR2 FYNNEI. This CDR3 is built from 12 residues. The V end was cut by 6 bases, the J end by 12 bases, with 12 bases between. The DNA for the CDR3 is TGTGCCAGCAGCGGGACTGCAGGACCCCTCCACTTT. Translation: CASSGTAGPLHF.

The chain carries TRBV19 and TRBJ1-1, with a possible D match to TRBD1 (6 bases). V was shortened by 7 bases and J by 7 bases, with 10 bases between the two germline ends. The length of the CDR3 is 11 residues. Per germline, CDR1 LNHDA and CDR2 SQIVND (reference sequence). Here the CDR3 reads CASTLDSEAFF. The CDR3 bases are TGTGCCAGTACCCTGGACAGTGAAGCTTTCTTT.

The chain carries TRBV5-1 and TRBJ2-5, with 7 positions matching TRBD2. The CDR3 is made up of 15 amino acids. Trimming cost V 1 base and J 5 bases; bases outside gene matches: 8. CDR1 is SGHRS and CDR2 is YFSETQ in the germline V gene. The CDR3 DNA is TGCGCCAGCAGCTTGCAGGGAGAGGGAGGGGAGACCCAGTACTTC. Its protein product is CASSLQGEGGETQYF. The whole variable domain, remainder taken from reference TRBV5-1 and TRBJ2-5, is KAGVTQTPRYLIKTRGQQVTLSCSPISGHRSVSWYQQTPGQGLQFLFEYFSETQRNKGNFPGRFSGRQFSNSRSEMNVSTLELGDSALYLCASSLQGEGGETQYFGPGTRLLVL.

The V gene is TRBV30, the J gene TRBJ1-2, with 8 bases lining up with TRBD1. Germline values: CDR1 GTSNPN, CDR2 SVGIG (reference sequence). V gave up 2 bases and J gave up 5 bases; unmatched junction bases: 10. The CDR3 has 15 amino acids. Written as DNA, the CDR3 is TGTGCCTGGAGTACTGCAGGGGGCCGGAGTTATGGCTACACCTTC. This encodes CAWSTAGGRSYGYTF. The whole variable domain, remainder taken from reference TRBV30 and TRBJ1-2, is SQTIHQWPATLVQPVGSPLSLECTVEGTSNPNLYWYRQAAGRGLQLLFYSVGIGQISSEVPQNLSASRPQDRQFILSSKKLLLSDSGFYLCAWSTAGGRSYGYTFGSGTRLTVV.

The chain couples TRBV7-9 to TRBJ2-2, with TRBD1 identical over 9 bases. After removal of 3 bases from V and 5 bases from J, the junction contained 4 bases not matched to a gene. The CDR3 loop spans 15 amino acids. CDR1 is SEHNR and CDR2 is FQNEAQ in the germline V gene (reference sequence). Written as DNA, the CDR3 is TGTGCCAGCAGCTTCAGGACAGGGGAGACCGGGGAGCTGTTTTTT. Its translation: CASSFRTGETGELFF. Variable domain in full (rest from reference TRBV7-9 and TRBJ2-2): DTGVSQNPRHKITKRGQNVTFRCDPISEHNRLYWYRQTLGQGPEFLTYFQNEAQLEKSRLLSDRFSAERPKGSFSTLEIQRTEQGDSAMYLCASSFRTGETGELFFGEGSRLTVL.

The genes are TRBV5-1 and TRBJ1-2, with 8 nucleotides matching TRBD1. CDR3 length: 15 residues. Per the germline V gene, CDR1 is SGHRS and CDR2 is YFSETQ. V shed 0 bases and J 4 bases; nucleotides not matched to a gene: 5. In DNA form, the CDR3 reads TGCGCCAGCAGCTTGGACAGGGGGACGCCCTATGGCTACACCTTC. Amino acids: CASSLDRGTPYGYTF.